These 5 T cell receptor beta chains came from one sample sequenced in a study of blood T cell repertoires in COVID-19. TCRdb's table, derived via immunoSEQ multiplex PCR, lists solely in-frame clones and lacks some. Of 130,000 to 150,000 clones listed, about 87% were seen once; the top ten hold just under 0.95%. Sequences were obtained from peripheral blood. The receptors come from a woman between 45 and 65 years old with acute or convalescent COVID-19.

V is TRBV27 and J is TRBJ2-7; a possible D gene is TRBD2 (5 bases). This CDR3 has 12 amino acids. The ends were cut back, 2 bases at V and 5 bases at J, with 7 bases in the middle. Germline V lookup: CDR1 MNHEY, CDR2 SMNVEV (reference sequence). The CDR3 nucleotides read TGTGCCAGCAGTTTACGGGGAGACGAGCAGTACTTC. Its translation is CASSLRGDEQYF.

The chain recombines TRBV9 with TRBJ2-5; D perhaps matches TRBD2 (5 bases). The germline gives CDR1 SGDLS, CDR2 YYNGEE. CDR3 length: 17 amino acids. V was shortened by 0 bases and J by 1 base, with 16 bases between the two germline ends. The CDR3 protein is CASSVALPLVLQETQYF. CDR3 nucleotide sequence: TGTGCCAGCAGCGTAGCACTCCCACTAGTCCTCCAAGAGACCCAGTACTTC.

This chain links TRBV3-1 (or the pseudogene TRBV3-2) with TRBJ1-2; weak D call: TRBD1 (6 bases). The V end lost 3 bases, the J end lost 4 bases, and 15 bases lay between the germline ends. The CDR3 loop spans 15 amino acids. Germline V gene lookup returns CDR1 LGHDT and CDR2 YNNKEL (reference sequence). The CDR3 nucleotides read TGTGCCAGCAGCCATATCCAGGGGCTAAGCTATGGCTACACCTTC. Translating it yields CASSHIQGLSYGYTF.

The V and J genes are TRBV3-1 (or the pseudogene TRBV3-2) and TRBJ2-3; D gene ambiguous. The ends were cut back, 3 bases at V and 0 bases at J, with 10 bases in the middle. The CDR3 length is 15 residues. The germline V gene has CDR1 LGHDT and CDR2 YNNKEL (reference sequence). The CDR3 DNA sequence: TGTGCCAGCAGCCACTGGAGCTCTAGCACAGATACGCAGTATTTT. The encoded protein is CASSHWSSSTDTQYF.

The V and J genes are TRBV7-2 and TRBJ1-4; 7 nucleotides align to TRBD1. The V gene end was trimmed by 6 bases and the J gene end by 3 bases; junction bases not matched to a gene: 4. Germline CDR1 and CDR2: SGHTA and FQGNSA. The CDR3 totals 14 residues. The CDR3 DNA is TGTGCCAGCAGTCGGACAGGCCCTAATGAAAAACTGTTTTTT. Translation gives CASSRTGPNEKLFF.